The clone carrying this TCR beta chain occurred a few times. Its antigen is not known. Profiling relied on immunoSEQ multiplex PCR, and the TCRdb table lists in-frame clones only, not all of them. The data hold approximately 45,000 clones, with 85% to 90% observed a single time. This record comes from a study of lymphopenia after photon versus proton radiotherapy. The study's findings and limits: Post-nadir diversity loss with photons came from oligoclonal expansion, particularly CD8+ Temra cells.

V shed 2 bases and J 1 base; nucleotides not matched to a gene: 1. The CDR3 runs 15 residues. The germline V gene has CDR1 SEHNR and CDR2 FQNEAQ (reference sequence). The V gene is TRBV7-9, the J gene TRBJ2-5, with 10 bases fitting TRBD2. Source: peripheral blood, taken from a patient treated with photon-based radiotherapy. The receptor was derived from a man aged 35 to 55 with gastric cancer. In DNA form, the CDR3 reads TGTGCCAGCAGCTTAATAGCGGGGGGCCAAGAGACCCAGTACTTC. Translation: CASSLIAGGQETQYF.